This TCR beta chain was sequenced in a study of cytomegalovirus exposure and HLA in healthy donors. The study's findings and limits: The study found most TCR sequences rare, yet found some public TCRs in many donors. According to a later analysis, TCR clusters from the first cohort tended to co-occur in the roughly 110 validation repertoires.

The CDR3 consists of 15 residues. Germline assignment: CDR1 SEHNR and CDR2 FQNEAQ (reference sequence). After removal of 4 bases from V and 3 bases from J, the junction contained 6 bases not matched to a gene. TCRdb's copy holds only in-frame clones and misses some; the assay was immunoSEQ multiplex PCR. The sample lists over 150,000 clones; about 86% were seen once. Notes on this clone: Its target is not known.

This TCR derives from a human donor in good health. The chain carries TRBV7-9 and TRBJ2-7; 10 bases align to TRBD2. Sequencing was performed on PBMCs. The CDR3 DNA follows: TGTGCCAGCAGCTGGACTAGCGGAGGGCTCTACGAGCAGTACTTC. Residues: CASSWTSGGLYEQYF. The complete variable domain, with remaining parts taken from reference TRBV7-9 and TRBJ2-7, reads DTGVSQNPRHKITKRGQNVTFRCDPISEHNRLYWYRQTLGQGPEFLTYFQNEAQLEKSRLLSDRFSAERPKGSFSTLEIQRTEQGDSAMYLCASSWTSGGLYEQYFGPGTRLTVT.